The rows below give T cell receptor beta chains drawn from one sample of a study of cytotoxic CD8 clonotypes in ibrutinib-treated CLL. Using immunoSEQ multiplex PCR, the repertoire was profiled, and TCRdb retains in-frame clones only, with some absent. In the table there are some 81,000 clones, around 75% of which are singletons. Sequenced material: PBMCs, taken after 12 months of ibrutinib treatment. The receptors derive from a human donor with chronic lymphocytic leukemia. CDR3s include the opening cysteine and the closing phenylalanine or tryptophan. A D gene is named only where the DNA matches it firmly. A clone size is listed for some rows: how often the clone was seen (once, few, many), or a class if it is expanded.

V gene: TRBV28; clone size: -; J gene: TRBJ2-7; D gene: -; CDR3 DNA: TGTGCCAGCAGTCCACCGGTGGGGCCCTACGAGCAGTACTTC; CDR3 protein: CASSPPVGPYEQYF
V gene: TRBV19; clone size: -; J gene: TRBJ2-1; D gene: TRBD2; CDR3 DNA: TGTGCCAGTAGTATATCTAGCGGGGCGGCAAATGAGCAGTTCTTC; CDR3 protein: CASSISSGAANEQFF
V gene: TRBV15; clone size: -; J gene: TRBJ2-1; D gene: -; CDR3 DNA: TGTGCCACCAGCGGGTGGGTAGCCCGCAATGAGCAGTTCTTC; CDR3 protein: CATSGWVARNEQFF
V gene: TRBV6-5; clone size: -; J gene: TRBJ1-2; D gene: -; CDR3 DNA: TGTGCCAGCAGTTATGGTGGAACTAACTATGGCTACACCTTC; CDR3 protein: CASSYGGTNYGYTF
V gene: TRBV7-9; clone size: -; J gene: TRBJ1-2; D gene: -; CDR3 DNA: TGTGCCAGCAGCTTAGGTGGGGTCTATGGCTACACCTTC; CDR3 protein: CASSLGGVYGYTF
V gene: TRBV14; clone size: -; J gene: TRBJ2-7; D gene: -; CDR3 DNA: TGTGCCAGCAGCCAAGGGGGACTCCCCTACGAGCAGTACTTC; CDR3 protein: CASSQGGLPYEQYF
V gene: TRBV7-2; clone size: -; J gene: TRBJ1-1; D gene: -; CDR3 DNA: TGTGCCAGCAGCTTGGTGGGGGGCTTGAACACTGAAGCTTTCTTT; CDR3 protein: CASSLVGGLNTEAFF
V gene: TRBV18; clone size: -; J gene: TRBJ2-7; D gene: -; CDR3 DNA: TGTGCCAGCTCACCAGGGCGGAACGAGCAGTACTTC; CDR3 protein: CASSPGRNEQYF
V gene: TRBV7-2; clone size: -; J gene: TRBJ2-7; D gene: TRBD2; CDR3 DNA: TGTGCCAGCAGCCCTCCGGGGGGCGAGCAGTACTTC; CDR3 protein: CASSPPGGEQYF
V gene: TRBV5-4; clone size: many; J gene: TRBJ2-1; D gene: -; CDR3 DNA: TGTGCCAGCAGCTTGGACGCAGGGGAGCAGTTCTTC; CDR3 protein: CASSLDAGEQFF
V gene: TRBV11-3; clone size: medium-sized; J gene: TRBJ2-2; D gene: -; CDR3 DNA: TGTGCCAGCAGCTTCTTCCCCAACACCGGGGAGCTGTTTTTT; CDR3 protein: CASSFFPNTGELFF
V gene: TRBV27; clone size: -; J gene: TRBJ2-7; D gene: -; CDR3 DNA: TGTGCCAGCAGAACAGGAGACCACGAGCAGTACTTC; CDR3 protein: CASRTGDHEQYF
V gene: TRBV27; clone size: -; J gene: TRBJ1-6; D gene: -; CDR3 DNA: TGTGCCAGCGGATACGCTAGCTCCTATAATTCACCCCTCCACTTT; CDR3 protein: CASGYASSYNSPLHF
V gene: TRBV2; clone size: many; J gene: TRBJ1-3; D gene: -; CDR3 DNA: TGTGCCACCGAGGCGGAGAGGGGAAACACCATATATTTT; CDR3 protein: CATEAERGNTIYF
V gene: TRBV5-1; clone size: -; J gene: TRBJ1-6; D gene: -; CDR3 DNA: TGCGCCAGCAGCTTGGGGCAGGGTCCGTCACCCCTCCACTTT; CDR3 protein: CASSLGQGPSPLHF
V gene: TRBV28; clone size: few; J gene: TRBJ1-1; D gene: TRBD1; CDR3 DNA: TGTGCCAGCCTCTCCGGGACAGATGAAGCTTTCTTT; CDR3 protein: CASLSGTDEAFF
V gene: TRBV7-2; clone size: once; J gene: TRBJ2-7; D gene: -; CDR3 DNA: TGTGCCAGCAGCTTAGGGGACGGGGGCCTCTACGAGCAGTACTTC; CDR3 protein: CASSLGDGGLYEQYF
V gene: TRBV5-1; clone size: -; J gene: TRBJ2-7; D gene: TRBD2; CDR3 DNA: TGCGCCAGCAGCCCCGGACTAGCGGGAGTGGAGCAGTACTTC; CDR3 protein: CASSPGLAGVEQYF
V gene: TRBV2; clone size: -; J gene: TRBJ2-5; D gene: -; CDR3 DNA: TGTGCCAGCAGTGAAGGTGGCGAGACCCAGTACTTC; CDR3 protein: CASSEGGETQYF
V gene: TRBV4-2; clone size: -; J gene: TRBJ1-6; D gene: -; CDR3 DNA: TGTGCCAGCAGGCCCCCTTGGAGTAATAATTCACCCCTCCACTTT; CDR3 protein: CASRPPWSNNSPLHF
V gene: TRBV7-6; clone size: -; J gene: TRBJ1-1; D gene: -; CDR3 DNA: TGTGCCAGCAGCCTCGGGGGCAGGAAGAACACTGAAGCTTTCTTT; CDR3 protein: CASSLGGRKNTEAFF
V gene: TRBV7-2; clone size: once; J gene: TRBJ1-5; D gene: TRBD1; CDR3 DNA: TGTGCCAGCAGCTTAGGGGGACAGGGAGGGATAAATCAGCCCCAGCATTTT; CDR3 protein: CASSLGGQGGINQPQHF
V gene: TRBV7-2; clone size: -; J gene: TRBJ2-2; D gene: TRBD1; CDR3 DNA: TGTGCCAGCAGCGCCACGGGACAGGGGGGCGGGGAGCTGTTTTTT; CDR3 protein: CASSATGQGGGELFF
V gene: TRBV27; clone size: -; J gene: TRBJ2-7; D gene: -; CDR3 DNA: TGTGCCAGCAGTTTGGTCAGCCCCTACGAGCAGTACTTC; CDR3 protein: CASSLVSPYEQYF
V gene: TRBV7-8; clone size: -; J gene: TRBJ2-5; D gene: TRBD2; CDR3 DNA: TGTGCCAGCAAGCGAGCGGGGGAAGAGACCCAGTACTTC; CDR3 protein: CASKRAGEETQYF
V gene: TRBV30; clone size: -; J gene: TRBJ1-1; D gene: -; CDR3 DNA: TGTGCCTGGAGTCTGTCCAGACAGGCCCCTGAAGCTTTCTTT; CDR3 protein: CAWSLSRQAPEAFF
V gene: TRBV6-6; clone size: -; J gene: TRBJ2-5; D gene: -; CDR3 DNA: TGTGCCAGCAGTTACGGATCCCAAGAGACCCAGTACTTC; CDR3 protein: CASSYGSQETQYF
V gene: TRBV7-3; clone size: -; J gene: TRBJ2-5; D gene: -; CDR3 DNA: TGTGCCAGCAGCCGTACACCAAGGGAAGAGACCCAGTACTTC; CDR3 protein: CASSRTPREETQYF
V gene: TRBV6-5; clone size: -; J gene: TRBJ1-2; D gene: TRBD1; CDR3 DNA: TGTGCCAGCAGTTATAAGGGACAGGGGCGCTACACCTTC; CDR3 protein: CASSYKGQGRYTF
V gene: TRBV29-1; clone size: -; J gene: TRBJ2-3; D gene: -; CDR3 DNA: TGCAGCGCCGCAGGGGGGAGCTGGGATACGCAGTATTTT; CDR3 protein: CSAAGGSWDTQYF
V gene: TRBV7-6; clone size: -; J gene: TRBJ1-5; D gene: TRBD1; CDR3 DNA: TGTGCCAGCAGCCCGGGACAGGGGGTGGGTCAGCCCCAGCATTTT; CDR3 protein: CASSPGQGVGQPQHF
V gene: TRBV29-1; clone size: once; J gene: TRBJ1-2; D gene: -; CDR3 DNA: TGCAGCGTTGGGGGAACCAGGGGAGTGGGCTACACCTTC; CDR3 protein: CSVGGTRGVGYTF
V gene: TRBV9; clone size: -; J gene: TRBJ2-5; D gene: TRBD2; CDR3 DNA: TGTGCCAGCAGCGTAGCTGGGACTAGCGGGGAGACCCAGTACTTC; CDR3 protein: CASSVAGTSGETQYF
V gene: TRBV18; clone size: -; J gene: TRBJ2-1; D gene: -; CDR3 DNA: TGTGCCAGCTCACCCCCCATCGGGGGATTTGGGAATGAGCAGTTCTTC; CDR3 protein: CASSPPIGGFGNEQFF
V gene: TRBV7-2; clone size: -; J gene: TRBJ2-1; D gene: -; CDR3 DNA: TGTGCCAGCAACCCCGACTCGAACAATGAGCAGTTCTTC; CDR3 protein: CASNPDSNNEQFF
V gene: TRBV7-2; clone size: -; J gene: TRBJ2-5; D gene: TRBD1; CDR3 DNA: TGTGCCAGCAGCTCCCAGGGGGCGCCGGGCGAGACCCAGTACTTC; CDR3 protein: CASSSQGAPGETQYF
V gene: TRBV7-8; clone size: once; J gene: TRBJ2-5; D gene: TRBD2; CDR3 DNA: TGTGCCACCGGGGGTAGCGGGGGGCTAGAGACCCAGTACTTC; CDR3 protein: CATGGSGGLETQYF
V gene: TRBV5-1; clone size: -; J gene: TRBJ1-1; D gene: TRBD1; CDR3 DNA: TGCGCCAGCAGCAGGACAGGGCCGATGAACACTGAAGCTTTCTTT; CDR3 protein: CASSRTGPMNTEAFF
V gene: TRBV9; clone size: -; J gene: TRBJ2-2; D gene: -; CDR3 DNA: TGTGCCAGCAGCCCTCTGGGGGGGCGGTCCGGGGAGCTGTTTTTT; CDR3 protein: CASSPLGGRSGELFF
V gene: TRBV6-1; clone size: -; J gene: TRBJ2-1; D gene: TRBD2; CDR3 DNA: TGTGCCAGCAGTGAGTTTTTGGGGGGAGGGCACAATGAGCAGTTCTTC; CDR3 protein: CASSEFLGGGHNEQFF
V gene: TRBV11-3; clone size: many; J gene: TRBJ1-1; D gene: -; CDR3 DNA: TGTGCCAGCAGCTACGGACAGCCTGAAGCTTTCTTT; CDR3 protein: CASSYGQPEAFF
V gene: TRBV18; clone size: -; J gene: TRBJ2-5; D gene: -; CDR3 DNA: TGTGCCAGCTCACGCGCCGGGACGGAAGAGACCCAGTACTTC; CDR3 protein: CASSRAGTEETQYF
V gene: TRBV6-4; clone size: -; J gene: TRBJ1-4; D gene: -; CDR3 DNA: TGTGCCAGCAGGGGGGACACAGCAACTAATGAAAAACTGTTTTTT; CDR3 protein: CASRGDTATNEKLFF
V gene: TRBV10-3; clone size: -; J gene: TRBJ2-3; D gene: -; CDR3 DNA: TGTGCCACGGCCTCGGGGACCAGCACAGATACGCAGTATTTT; CDR3 protein: CATASGTSTDTQYF
V gene: TRBV6-1; clone size: -; J gene: TRBJ1-2; D gene: -; CDR3 DNA: TGTGCCAGCAGTGCGGGGCCCACTAACTATGGCTACACCTTC; CDR3 protein: CASSAGPTNYGYTF
V gene: TRBV9; clone size: -; J gene: TRBJ2-2; D gene: -; CDR3 DNA: TGTGCCAGCAGCGGTGTCTTAACATTGGGCGGGGAGCTGTTTTTT; CDR3 protein: CASSGVLTLGGELFF
V gene: TRBV28; clone size: -; J gene: TRBJ2-1; D gene: -; CDR3 DNA: TGTGCCAGCAGTCTTCCGCGGGGATTGTACAATGAGCAGTTCTTC; CDR3 protein: CASSLPRGLYNEQFF
V gene: TRBV29-1; clone size: -; J gene: TRBJ2-5; D gene: -; CDR3 DNA: TGCAGCGCTCAACCGGGGGCCCAAGAGACCCAGTACTTC; CDR3 protein: CSAQPGAQETQYF
V gene: TRBV27; clone size: -; J gene: TRBJ1-5; D gene: -; CDR3 DNA: TGTGCCAGCAGTTTCGGATTCAATCAGCCCCAGCATTTT; CDR3 protein: CASSFGFNQPQHF
V gene: TRBV4-3; clone size: -; J gene: TRBJ2-1; D gene: TRBD2; CDR3 DNA: TGCGCCAGCAGCCAAGATTGGGGAGCGGGAGAAGACAATGAGCAGTTCTTC; CDR3 protein: CASSQDWGAGEDNEQFF
V gene: TRBV21-1; clone size: -; J gene: TRBJ2-7; D gene: -; CDR3 DNA: TGTGCCAGCAGCAAGCCCCAGGGGGGGGATAGTTTGTGCGAGCAGTACTTC; CDR3 protein: CASSKPQGGDSLCEQYF
V gene: TRBV18; clone size: -; J gene: TRBJ2-3; D gene: -; CDR3 DNA: TGTGCCAGCTCACCTGGGCCGGGCGATACGCAGTATTTT; CDR3 protein: CASSPGPGDTQYF
V gene: TRBV9; clone size: few; J gene: TRBJ1-4; D gene: TRBD1; CDR3 DNA: TGTGCCAGCAGCGTAGCTGGGGTGGCCCAGGGGGCTGGAACTAATGAAAAACTGTTTTTT; CDR3 protein: CASSVAGVAQGAGTNEKLFF
V gene: TRBV4-2; clone size: few; J gene: TRBJ2-3; D gene: -; CDR3 DNA: TGTGCCAGCAGCCCTATTCCGGGAGGCACAGATACGCAGTATTTT; CDR3 protein: CASSPIPGGTDTQYF
V gene: TRBV19; clone size: -; J gene: TRBJ2-5; D gene: TRBD2; CDR3 DNA: TGTGCCAGTAGTAAGGGACTAGCGGGGGCCTGGGAGACCCAGTACTTC; CDR3 protein: CASSKGLAGAWETQYF
V gene: TRBV19; clone size: -; J gene: TRBJ1-1; D gene: -; CDR3 DNA: TGTGCCAGTAGTTCCAGCAGCCTGAACACTGAAGCTTTCTTT; CDR3 protein: CASSSSSLNTEAFF
V gene: TRBV28; clone size: -; J gene: TRBJ2-5; D gene: -; CDR3 DNA: TGTGCCAGCAAACCCGGGTTGGCGCAAGAGACCCAGTACTTC; CDR3 protein: CASKPGLAQETQYF